The clone carrying this T cell receptor beta chain was seen at least ten times. The record originates from a study of neurological immune-mediated disorders. The CDR3 has 17 amino acids. V lost 5 bases and J lost 0; bases outside the gene matches: 9. The study built sorted libraries from 800,000 to 1,000,000 CD4+ or CD8+ T cells. The authors made cDNA by 5'RACE with 10-nucleotide random UMIs. TCRdb re-derived calls from the 5' RACE reads in MiXCR, one entry per CDR3 protein. This sample has some 20,000 distinct CDR3 sequences, with 7.5% found just once. Source material: CD8+ T cells from blood. The chain has TRBV12-3 or TRBV12-4 and TRBJ2-1; 8 bases fit TRBD1. The origin of this receptor is a woman in her 30s with HTLV-1-associated myelopathy (HAM/TSP). CDR3 bases: TGTGCCAGCAGTAGAGGACAGGGTATAAGCTCCTACAATGAGCAGTTCTTC. This encodes CASSRGQGISSYNEQFF.